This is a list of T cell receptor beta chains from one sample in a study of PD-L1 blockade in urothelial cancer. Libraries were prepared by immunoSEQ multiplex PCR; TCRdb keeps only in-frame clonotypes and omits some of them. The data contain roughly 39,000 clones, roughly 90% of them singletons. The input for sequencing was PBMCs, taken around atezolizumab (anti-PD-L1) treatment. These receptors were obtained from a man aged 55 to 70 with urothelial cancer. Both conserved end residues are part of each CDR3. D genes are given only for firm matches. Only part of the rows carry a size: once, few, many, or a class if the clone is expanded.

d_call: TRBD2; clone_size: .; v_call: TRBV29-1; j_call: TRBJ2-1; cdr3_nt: TGCAGCGTTGATGGACTAGCGGGACTCGATGAGCAGTTCTTC; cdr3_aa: CSVDGLAGLDEQFF
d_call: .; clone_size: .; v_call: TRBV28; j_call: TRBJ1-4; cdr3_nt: TGTGCCAGCAGCCCCTTGGACAGAACAACTAATGAAAAACTGTTTTTT; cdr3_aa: CASSPLDRTTNEKLFF
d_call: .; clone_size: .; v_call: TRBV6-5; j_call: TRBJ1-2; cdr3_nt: TGTGCCAGCAGTAATACAGGAATACTAAATGGCTACACCTTC; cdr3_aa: CASSNTGILNGYTF
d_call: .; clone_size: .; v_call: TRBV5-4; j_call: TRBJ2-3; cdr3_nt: TGTGCCAGCAGCTTGAGACGGGGGGCCGCCACAGATACGCAGTATTTT; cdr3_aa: CASSLRRGAATDTQYF
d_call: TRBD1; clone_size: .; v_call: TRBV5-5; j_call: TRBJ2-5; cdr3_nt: TGTGCCAGCAGCTTGGGACAGGGAAAAGAGACCCAGTACTTC; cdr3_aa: CASSLGQGKETQYF
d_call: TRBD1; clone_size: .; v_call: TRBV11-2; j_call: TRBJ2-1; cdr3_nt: TGTGCCACCGGGACAGGGGGCTCCTACAATGAGCAGTTCTTC; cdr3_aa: CATGTGGSYNEQFF
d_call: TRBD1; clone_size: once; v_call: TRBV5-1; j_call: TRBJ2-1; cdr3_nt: TGCGCCAGCAGCTTGTGGACAGGGGGAAATGAGCAGTTCTTC; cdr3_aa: CASSLWTGGNEQFF
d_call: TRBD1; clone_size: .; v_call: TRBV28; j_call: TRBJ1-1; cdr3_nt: TGTGCCAGCCCCGGGCAGGGGGCCACTGAAGCTTTCTTT; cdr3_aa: CASPGQGATEAFF
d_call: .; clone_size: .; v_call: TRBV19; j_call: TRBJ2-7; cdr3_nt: TGTGCCAGTAGTTCCCCGGCGGGCTACGAGCAGTACTTC; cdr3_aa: CASSSPAGYEQYF
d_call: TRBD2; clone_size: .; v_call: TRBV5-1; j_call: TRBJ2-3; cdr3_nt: TGCGCCAGCAGCGCGACTAGCGGGGGGACAGATACGCAGTATTTT; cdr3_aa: CASSATSGGTDTQYF
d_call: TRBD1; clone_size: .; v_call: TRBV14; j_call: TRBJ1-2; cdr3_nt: TGTGCCAGCAGCCTTGACAGGGTCGGGTATGGCTACACCTTC; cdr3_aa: CASSLDRVGYGYTF
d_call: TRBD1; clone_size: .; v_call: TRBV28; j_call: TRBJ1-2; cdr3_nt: TGTGCCAGCAGCACCCGGGACAGGGGGAACTATGGCTACACCTTC; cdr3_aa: CASSTRDRGNYGYTF
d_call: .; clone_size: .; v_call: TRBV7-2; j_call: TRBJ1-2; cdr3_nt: TGTGCCAGCAGCAACCCCCAGCCGGGGGGTGGCTACACCTTC; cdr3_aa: CASSNPQPGGGYTF
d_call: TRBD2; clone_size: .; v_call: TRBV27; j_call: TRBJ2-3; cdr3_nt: TGTGCCAGCAGGCTCGCGGGGGGCGGGACAGATACGCAGTATTTT; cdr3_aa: CASRLAGGGTDTQYF
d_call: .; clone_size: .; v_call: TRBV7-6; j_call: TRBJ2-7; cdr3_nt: TGTGCCAGCAGCTTAGGGAGGAGGGACGAGCAGTACTTC; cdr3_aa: CASSLGRRDEQYF
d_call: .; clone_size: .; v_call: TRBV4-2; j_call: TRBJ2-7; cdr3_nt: TGTGCCAGCAGCTTACAGGGATCGTACGAGCAGTACTTC; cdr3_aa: CASSLQGSYEQYF
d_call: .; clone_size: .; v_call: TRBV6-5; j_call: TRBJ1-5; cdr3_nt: TGTGCCAGCAGTACCCGACAGCCGAATCAGCCCCAGCATTTT; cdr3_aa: CASSTRQPNQPQHF